This T cell receptor (beta chain) originates from a study of cytomegalovirus exposure and HLA in healthy donors. Overall study results and limits: Later genetic work tied a missense DCLRE1C variant to beta-chain V and J trimming. Most observed TCR sequences were rare, whereas some public TCRs were detected in many donors. It was shown in a later analysis that HLA-associated TCR beta chains were more clonally expanded than other, equally common chains.

Comments on this clone: Its antigen is not known.

Primers: 60 Vbeta forward and 13 Jbeta reverse. The protocol was immunoSEQ multiplex PCR, while the TCRdb copy is restricted to in-frame clones and leaves out a portion. This repertoire includes approximately 110,000 clones. Germline CDR1 is MDHEN and CDR2 is SYDVKM. V lost 4 bases to trimming and J lost 2 bases, with 9 bases between them. The CDR3 extends over 14 amino acids. This sequence originates from a man aged 50 to 59 in good health and CMV-seronegative. Sequencing was performed on PBMCs. The genes are TRBV28 and TRBJ1-5; TRBD1 might be the D (5 bases). DNA of the CDR3: TGTGCCAGCAGTTCTGGGGCCCGCAATCAGCCCCAGCATTTT. Translated, it gives CASSSGARNQPQHF. Together with reference TRBV28 and TRBJ1-5, the CDR3 gives the full variable domain: DVKVTQSSRYLVKRTGEKVFLECVQDMDHENMFWYRQDPGLGLRLIYFSYDVKMKEKGDIPEGYSVSREKKERFSLILESASTNQTSMYLCASSSGARNQPQHFGDGTRLSIL.